This is a list of T cell receptor beta chains from one sample in a study of blood T cell repertoires in COVID-19. The data were produced by immunoSEQ multiplex PCR, yet TCRdb's version contains in-frame clones alone and is incomplete. This table holds some 350,000 clones, 90% found once. Sequencing was performed on peripheral blood. These receptors were obtained from a man younger than 30 with active or convalescent COVID-19. The CDR3 runs from the conserved cysteine through the conserved F or W. D genes are given only for firm matches. The size of a clone is reported for some rows only, either as once, few or many, or as a class for expanded clones.

J: TRBJ1-1; size: NA; V: TRBV18; length: 16; D: NA; DNA: TGTGCCAGCTCACAGTATCAGGGTTTATCTAACACTGAAGCTTTCTTT; CDR3: CASSQYQGLSNTEAFF
J: TRBJ1-3; size: NA; V: TRBV3-1/TRBV3-2; length: 14; D: NA; DNA: TGTGCCAGCAGCCACGGGACTTCTGGAAACACCATATATTTT; CDR3: CASSHGTSGNTIYF
J: TRBJ2-7; size: NA; V: TRBV19; length: 16; D: NA; DNA: TGTGCCAGTAGTCCACATACAGGATCCGCGGTTTTCGAGCAGTACTTC; CDR3: CASSPHTGSAVFEQYF
J: TRBJ1-1; size: once; V: TRBV11-2; length: 11; D: NA; DNA: TGTGCCAACAGCCCTCGGACTGAAGCTTTCTTT; CDR3: CANSPRTEAFF
J: TRBJ1-4; size: once; V: TRBV6-5; length: 13; D: TRBD1; DNA: TGTGCCAGCGGTCGGGACAGAGGCGAAAAACTGTTTTTT; CDR3: CASGRDRGEKLFF
J: TRBJ2-1; size: NA; V: TRBV4-2; length: 15; D: TRBD2; DNA: TGTGCCAGCAGCGATAGACTAGCGGCCTACAATGAGCAGTTCTTC; CDR3: CASSDRLAAYNEQFF
J: TRBJ1-1; size: NA; V: TRBV30; length: 11; D: NA; DNA: TGTGCCTGGATGTGGGGGGCTGAAGCTTTCTTT; CDR3: CAWMWGAEAFF
J: TRBJ1-3; size: NA; V: TRBV4-1; length: 17; D: TRBD1; DNA: TGCGCCAGCAGCCGTGCGACAGGGGGTGGCCCTGGAAACACCATATATTTT; CDR3: CASSRATGGGPGNTIYF
J: TRBJ2-6; size: NA; V: TRBV2; length: 14; D: NA; DNA: TGTGCCAGCCGGTGGGTCTCTGGGGCCAACGTGCTGACTTTC; CDR3: CASRWVSGANVLTF
J: TRBJ2-7; size: NA; V: TRBV3-1/TRBV3-2; length: 15; D: TRBD2; DNA: TGTGCCAGCAGCCAAGGTCCGGGCGGGAGGACCGAGCAGTACTTC; CDR3: CASSQGPGGRTEQYF
J: TRBJ1-1; size: NA; V: TRBV28; length: 15; D: TRBD1; DNA: TGTGCCAGCAGTTTCCGGACAGGGGGACGAACTGAAGCTTTCTTT; CDR3: CASSFRTGGRTEAFF
J: TRBJ2-7; size: NA; V: TRBV9; length: 13; D: NA; DNA: TGTGCCAGCAGCGTAGACATGGCCTACGAGCAGTACTTC; CDR3: CASSVDMAYEQYF
J: TRBJ1-6; size: NA; V: TRBV5-1; length: 13; D: NA; DNA: TGCGCCAGCAGCTTGGGGGCTGGGTCACCCCTCCACTTT; CDR3: CASSLGAGSPLHF
J: TRBJ2-3; size: NA; V: TRBV24-1; length: 15; D: NA; DNA: TGTGCCACCAGTGTGAGGGCCACGGGCACAGATACGCAGTATTTT; CDR3: CATSVRATGTDTQYF
J: TRBJ2-7; size: NA; V: TRBV6-2/TRBV6-3; length: 14; D: TRBD2; DNA: TGTGCCAGCAGTTTAGCGGGAGCTCGCGACGAGCAGTACTTC; CDR3: CASSLAGARDEQYF
J: TRBJ1-1; size: once; V: TRBV7-8; length: 13; D: NA; DNA: TGTGCCAGCAGCCGAACAGTGAACACTGAAGCTTTCTTT; CDR3: CASSRTVNTEAFF
J: TRBJ1-5; size: NA; V: TRBV6-2/TRBV6-3; length: 14; D: NA; DNA: TGTGCCAGCAGTTACGGACTTAGCAATCAGCCCCAGCATTTT; CDR3: CASSYGLSNQPQHF
J: TRBJ2-1; size: once; V: TRBV5-8; length: 15; D: TRBD1; DNA: TGTGCCAGCAGCTTGTCCAGGGGGCCCTACAATGAGCAGTTCTTC; CDR3: CASSLSRGPYNEQFF
J: TRBJ1-2; size: NA; V: TRBV29-1; length: 15; D: NA; DNA: TGCAGCGTTGAAGTTGGTAGGGGGGGCGGATATGGCTACACCTTC; CDR3: CSVEVGRGGGYGYTF
J: TRBJ2-5; size: NA; V: TRBV2; length: 15; D: TRBD2; DNA: TGTGCCAGCAGTGAGGGGGGGAGCTCCCAAGAGACCCAGTACTTC; CDR3: CASSEGGSSQETQYF
J: TRBJ1-2; size: NA; V: TRBV19; length: 14; D: NA; DNA: TGTGCCAGTAGTATATCGGGGTTTGACGATGGCTACACCTTC; CDR3: CASSISGFDDGYTF
J: TRBJ2-3; size: NA; V: TRBV18; length: 15; D: NA; DNA: TGTGCCAGCTCACCTTTGGCGGTAGCAACAGATACGCAGTATTTT; CDR3: CASSPLAVATDTQYF
J: TRBJ2-7; size: NA; V: TRBV15; length: 15; D: TRBD1; DNA: TGTGCCACCAGCAGATCCGGGACAGGGGGCTACGAGCAGTACTTC; CDR3: CATSRSGTGGYEQYF
J: TRBJ2-1; size: once; V: TRBV9; length: 15; D: TRBD2; DNA: TGTGCCAGCAGCGTAGCTAGCGGGGGGAGAGGTGAGCAGTTCTTC; CDR3: CASSVASGGRGEQFF
J: TRBJ2-7; size: NA; V: TRBV7-9; length: 15; D: TRBD1; DNA: TGTGCCAGCAGCTTAAGGGGACAGGGCCCCTACGAGCAGTACTTC; CDR3: CASSLRGQGPYEQYF
J: TRBJ2-5; size: NA; V: TRBV7-8; length: 17; D: TRBD1; DNA: TGTGCCAGCAGCCCGGTCTTCGGACAGGGTATGTGGGAGACCCAGTACTTC; CDR3: CASSPVFGQGMWETQYF
J: TRBJ1-2; size: NA; V: TRBV19; length: 15; D: NA; DNA: TGTGCCAGTAGTATTGGGACAAGGTCTTCCAGTGGCTACACCTTC; CDR3: CASSIGTRSSSGYTF
J: TRBJ1-1; size: NA; V: TRBV28; length: 13; D: NA; DNA: TGTGCCAGCAGTCCATTCGGGGTCACTGAAGCTTTCTTT; CDR3: CASSPFGVTEAFF
J: TRBJ2-7; size: NA; V: TRBV6-5; length: 12; D: NA; DNA: TGTGCCAGCAGTTACTCGGCCGGGGAGCAGTACTTC; CDR3: CASSYSAGEQYF
J: TRBJ2-2; size: NA; V: TRBV5-1; length: 17; D: TRBD2; DNA: TGCGCCAGCAGCCTGGCGGGAGCACTCCAGAACACCGGGGAGCTGTTTTTT; CDR3: CASSLAGALQNTGELFF
J: TRBJ2-1; size: NA; V: TRBV27; length: 11; D: NA; DNA: TGTGCCAGCAGTTTTTCTTCCAGTTTGTTCTTC; CDR3: CASSFSSSLFF
J: TRBJ1-1; size: NA; V: TRBV30; length: 15; D: TRBD1; DNA: TGTGCCTGGGGACAGGGGATTATCATGAACACTGAAGCTTTCTTT; CDR3: CAWGQGIIMNTEAFF
J: TRBJ2-1; size: NA; V: TRBV7-9; length: 13; D: NA; DNA: TGTGCCAGCAGCCCGACAGAAAACAATGAGCAGTTCTTC; CDR3: CASSPTENNEQFF
J: TRBJ1-5; size: once; V: TRBV12-3/TRBV12-4; length: 12; D: NA; DNA: TGTGCCAGCACCGGAGGGGTTCAGCCCCAGCATTTT; CDR3: CASTGGVQPQHF
J: TRBJ2-1; size: NA; V: TRBV4-1; length: 18; D: TRBD2; DNA: TGCGCCAGCAGCCAATCCTTATGGGGGGGGGTGAAAAGACCTGAGCAGTTCTTC; CDR3: CASSQSLWGGVKRPEQFF
J: TRBJ2-2; size: NA; V: TRBV4-3; length: 15; D: NA; DNA: TGCGCCAGCAGCCAAGTTTCAGGGCGCACCGGGGAGCTGTTTTTT; CDR3: CASSQVSGRTGELFF